Presented here are 24 T cell receptor beta chains from one specimen sequenced in a study of blood T cell repertoires in COVID-19. TCRdb's table, derived via immunoSEQ multiplex PCR, lists solely in-frame clones and lacks some. The sample lists about 150,000 clones; approximately 91% were seen once. The sample consisted of peripheral blood. Receptors were obtained from a woman between 70 and 85 years old with acute or convalescent COVID-19.

This clone was observed a few times. The V call is TRBV27, the J call TRBJ1-2; tentatively, D is TRBD1 (6 bases). Trimming took off 5 bases at V and 4 bases at J, with 26 bases between the two ends. This CDR3 region has 18 residues. Germline values: CDR1 MNHEY, CDR2 SMNVEV (reference sequence). The CDR3 DNA reads TGTGCCAGCAGTAAACGGGGACAAGGGGCCGGGATCGCCTATGGCTACACCTTC. Protein sequence: CASSKRGQGAGIAYGYTF.

This chain links TRBV5-1 with TRBJ1-1; maybe TRBD1 (5 bases). There are 13 residues in the CDR3. Trimming stripped 2 bases from V and 1 base from J, with 6 bases between. CDR1 and CDR2 from the germline V gene are SGHRS and YFSETQ. The CDR3 DNA reads TGCGCCAGCAGCTTAGGGGAGAACACTGAAGCTTTCTTT. Its protein product is CASSLGENTEAFF.

This clone was recorded a few times. The chain is built from TRBV5-1 and TRBJ1-4; D is unclear. The CDR3 spans 16 residues. From germline, CDR1 is SGHRS and CDR2 YFSETQ. Trimming pared 5 bases from V and 8 bases from J, leaving 22 bases between. CDR3 DNA sequence: TGCGCCAGCAGTCGAACTTCCCGGGAAGTTGGGGAAAAACTGTTTTTT. This translates into CASSRTSREVGEKLFF.

This CDR3 reads CAISERTGDEKLFF. Written as DNA, the CDR3 is TGTGCCATCAGTGAGCGGACAGGGGATGAAAAACTGTTTTTT. The chain recombines TRBV10-3 with TRBJ1-4; 9 bases agree with TRBD1. This CDR3 comprises 14 residues. After removal of 2 bases from V and 6 bases from J, the junction contained 1 base not matched to a gene. Looked up from germline, CDR1 is ENHRY and CDR2 is SYGVKD.

V and J are TRBV5-6 and TRBJ2-7; 7 bases are shared with TRBD1. This CDR3 is 17 amino acids long. V was pared by 2 bases and J by 0 bases, with 11 bases of the junction left unmatched. The germline V gene has CDR1 SGHDT and CDR2 YYEEEE. CDR3 amino acids: CASSLRSGTANSYEQYV. The CDR3 nucleotides are TGTGCCAGCAGCTTACGGTCAGGGACAGCGAACTCCTACGAGCAGTACGTC.

The J gene is TRBJ2-2, the V gene TRBV5-1, with 7 bases that match TRBD1. Germline CDR1 reads SGHRS; CDR2 reads YFSETQ. CDR3 size: 15 residues. Trimming cost V 5 bases and J 0 bases; bases outside gene matches: 4. CDR3 protein: CASRPGTANTGELFF. The CDR3 DNA is TGCGCCAGCAGACCCGGGACAGCGAACACCGGGGAGCTGTTTTTT. The full variable domain, with the rest looked up from reference TRBV5-1 and TRBJ2-2, is KAGVTQTPRYLIKTRGQQVTLSCSPISGHRSVSWYQQTPGQGLQFLFEYFSETQRNKGNFPGRFSGRQFSNSRSEMNVSTLELGDSALYLCASRPGTANTGELFFGEGSRLTVL.

This sequence joins TRBV6-6 and TRBJ2-1; D possibly corresponds to TRBD2 (6 bases). Per germline, CDR1 MNHNY and CDR2 SVGAGI (reference sequence). Trimming took 2 bases from V and 7 from J, leaving 12 bases between them. The CDR3 is 14 residues long. CDR3 DNA: TGTGCCAGCAGTTACCCTCAGGCGGGAAATGAGCAGTTCTTC. Translating it yields CASSYPQAGNEQFF.

The V call is TRBV11-2, the J call TRBJ1-2; TRBD1 aligns across 10 bases. Trimming took 1 base from V and 3 from J; bases not matched to a gene: 2. CDR3 length: 15 residues. Germline lookup yields CDR1 SGHAT and CDR2 FQNNGV. CDR3 loop: CASSLAGTGDYGYTF. The CDR3 nucleotides read TGTGCCAGCAGCTTAGCAGGGACAGGGGACTATGGCTACACCTTC.

In its sample, this clone was seen once. This chain uses TRBV27 with TRBJ1-4; the D gene is possibly TRBD1 (6 bases). CDR1 and CDR2 (germline): MNHEY, SMNVEV (reference sequence). V was clipped by 5 bases and J by 5 bases, with 21 bases between them. The CDR3 loop spans 17 amino acids. CDR3 in amino acids: CASSRDLPTGTNEKLFF. In DNA form, the CDR3 reads TGTGCCAGCAGTCGCGACCTCCCGACAGGTACAAATGAAAAACTGTTTTTT.

As to this clone: This CDR3 is also generated by other DNA sequences in the sample. This chain links TRBV13 with TRBJ2-7; D is possibly TRBD2 (5 bases). The length of the CDR3 is 14 residues. CDR1 PRHDT and CDR2 FYEKMQ come from the germline V gene (reference sequence). The V gene lost 2 bases and the J gene lost 2 bases, with 10 bases spanning the gap. The CDR3 sequence is CASSLPGVPYEQYF. Here the CDR3 DNA reads TGTGCCAGCAGCTTACCCGGGGTACCCTACGAGCAGTACTTC. Using reference TRBV13 and TRBJ2-7 for the parts outside the CDR3, the full variable domain is AAGVIQSPRHLIKEKRETATLKCYPIPRHDTVYWYQQGPGQDPQFLISFYEKMQSDKGSIPDRFSAQQFSDYHSELNMSSLELGDSALYFCASSLPGVPYEQYFGPGTRLTVT.

The V gene is TRBV4-2, the J gene TRBJ2-1, with 10 bases lining up with TRBD2. The J segment lost 5 bases and the V segment lost 1 base, leaving 2 bases of the junction unmatched. Germline V CDR1 and CDR2: LGHNA, YNFKEQ. The CDR3 is 15 amino acids. The CDR3 coding sequence is TGTGCCAGCAGCCAAGTCGGGACTAGCGACAATGAGCAGTTCTTC. Encoded protein: CASSQVGTSDNEQFF.

This clone appeared once. This chain joins TRBV5-6 and TRBJ1-3; the D gene is possibly TRBD1 (6 bases). Germline loops: CDR1 SGHDT, CDR2 YYEEEE. The length of the CDR3 is 15 residues. The germline V and J ends were trimmed by 5 bases and 0 bases, with 12 bases remaining between them. CDR3 sequence (DNA): TGTGCCAGCAGTCCCCAGGGGCCCTCTGGAAACACCATATATTTT. Its protein product is CASSPQGPSGNTIYF. Supplemented by reference TRBV5-6 and TRBJ1-3, the full variable domain reads DAGVTQSPTHLIKTRGQQVTLRCSPKSGHDTVSWYQQALGQGPQFIFQYYEEEERQRGNFPDRFSGHQFPNYSSELNVNALLLGDSALYLCASSPQGPSGNTIYFGEGSWLTVV.

This sequence joins TRBV5-1 and TRBJ2-5; 9 bases are shared with TRBD1. The V segment lost 4 bases and the J segment 5 bases; nucleotides outside the gene matches: 12. The CDR3 runs 16 residues. Germline V gives CDR1 SGHRS, CDR2 YFSETQ. The CDR3 here is CASSIGGTGKGETQYF. The DNA of the CDR3 is TGCGCCAGCAGCATCGGCGGGACAGGGAAGGGGGAGACCCAGTACTTC.

The CDR3: CASSQTGQGGYGYTF. CDR3 coding DNA: TGCGCCAGCAGCCAGACTGGACAGGGAGGCTATGGCTACACCTTC. The rearrangement uses TRBV4-3 and TRBJ1-2, with 8 bases identical to TRBD1. Per germline, CDR1 LGHNA and CDR2 YSLEER. This CDR3 is built from 15 residues. J lost 4 bases, V lost 3 bases, and 7 bases had no gene match.

V usage is TRBV11-2 and J usage is TRBJ1-2; 8 bases map to TRBD1. CDR1 is SGHAT and CDR2 is FQNNGV in the germline V gene. Germline trimming cut 9 bases from V and 2 bases from J; bases unmatched to any gene: 5. The CDR3 has 13 residues. Here the CDR3 reads CASRRGPNYGYTF. For the CDR3, the DNA is TGTGCCAGTCGCAGGGGGCCCAACTATGGCTACACCTTC.

J is TRBJ2-3 and V is TRBV2, with 10 bases identical to TRBD2. Germline CDR1 SNHLY, CDR2 FYNNEI. V trimming: 10 bases; J trimming: 6 bases; junction bases outside the gene matches: 25. The CDR3 totals 19 residues. The CDR3 DNA reads as TGTGCCAACCTCCTCACACCCCGCGTTAGCGGGGGGCGGGTTGATACGCAGTATTTT. Translating gives CANLLTPRVSGGRVDTQYF.

J is TRBJ2-5 and V is TRBV27; 11 bases line up with TRBD2. Per the germline V gene, CDR1 is MNHEY and CDR2 is SMNVEV (reference sequence). CDR3 size: 15 residues. V lost 6 bases and J lost 5; bases outside the gene matches: 8. DNA of the CDR3: TGTGCCAGCAGCATTAGCGGGGGGGCGGGTGAGACCCAGTACTTC. Translating it yields CASSISGGAGETQYF.

This clone was counted a single time. This chain joins TRBV11-2 and TRBJ1-1; the D gene is possibly TRBD1 (5 bases). Trimming stripped 1 base from V and 6 bases from J, with 15 bases between. The CDR3 sequence is 15 residues long. Germline V gives CDR1 SGHAT, CDR2 FQNNGV. The CDR3 bases are TGTGCCAGCAGCTTAGGGGGGGAGATTAGGGCTGAAGCTTTCTTT. Translated: CASSLGGEIRAEAFF.

J is TRBJ2-3 and V is TRBV3-1 (or the pseudogene TRBV3-2), with 8 bases lining up with TRBD2. The CDR3 is 17 residues long. The trim removed 6 bases at V and 0 bases at J, leaving 11 bases unmatched. CDR1 and CDR2 from the germline V gene are LGHDT and YNNKEL (reference sequence). CDR3 DNA sequence: TGTGCCAGCAGTCGCGGGGGGCCGTCGACTAGCACAGATACGCAGTATTTT. Its protein is CASSRGGPSTSTDTQYF.

The CDR3 loop is CASSAGEGYTF. The DNA for the CDR3 is TGTGCCAGCAGCGCCGGGGAGGGCTACACCTTC. The chain uses TRBV11-2 and TRBJ1-2; no clear D. CDR3 length: 11 residues. Per the germline V gene, CDR1 is SGHAT and CDR2 is FQNNGV. V lost 5 bases to trimming and J lost 8 bases, with 9 bases between them.

In its sample, this clone was seen once. This chain connects TRBV10-3 to TRBJ2-5; D perhaps matches TRBD1 (5 bases). Trimming removed 11 bases at V and 3 bases at J, with 10 bases between. This CDR3 spans 11 amino acids. Germline V gene lookup returns CDR1 ENHRY and CDR2 SYGVKD. CDR3: CASQGEETQYF. CDR3 nucleotide sequence: TGTGCCTCACAAGGGGAAGAGACCCAGTACTTC.

V is TRBV30 and J is TRBJ1-2, with 10 bases fitting TRBD1. V was pared by 2 bases and J by 8 bases, with 14 bases of the junction left unmatched. CDR3 length: 16 amino acids. Germline V gene lookup returns CDR1 GTSNPN and CDR2 SVGIG (reference sequence). This CDR3 is CAWSLLTRTGGNGYTF. In nucleotides, the CDR3 is TGTGCCTGGAGTCTACTCACACGGACAGGGGGGAACGGCTACACCTTC. Full variable domain (outside the CDR3, taken from reference TRBV30 and TRBJ1-2): SQTIHQWPATLVQPVGSPLSLECTVEGTSNPNLYWYRQAAGRGLQLLFYSVGIGQISSEVPQNLSASRPQDRQFILSSKKLLLSDSGFYLCAWSLLTRTGGNGYTFGSGTRLTVV.

The rearrangement links TRBV6-2 or TRBV6-3 to TRBJ2-1; possible D gene TRBD2, 5 bases. Between the trimmed V and J ends, which lost 1 base and 4 bases, there was a span of 5 bases. The CDR3 loop spans 13 amino acids. CDR1 and CDR2 (germline): MNHEY, SVGEGT. The CDR3 reads CASSYWTYNEQFF. The CDR3 coding sequence is TGTGCCAGCAGTTACTGGACTTACAATGAGCAGTTCTTC.

J is TRBJ2-7 and V is TRBV6-5; 10 nucleotides align to TRBD2. The CDR3 is made up of 16 amino acids. The V and J ends lost 0 bases and 2 bases, in that order; junction bases with no gene match: 4. The germline gives CDR1 MNHEY, CDR2 SVGAGI. The CDR3 region is CASSYSLAGAAYEQYF. CDR3 DNA: TGTGCCAGCAGTTACTCTCTAGCGGGGGCCGCCTACGAGCAGTACTTC.